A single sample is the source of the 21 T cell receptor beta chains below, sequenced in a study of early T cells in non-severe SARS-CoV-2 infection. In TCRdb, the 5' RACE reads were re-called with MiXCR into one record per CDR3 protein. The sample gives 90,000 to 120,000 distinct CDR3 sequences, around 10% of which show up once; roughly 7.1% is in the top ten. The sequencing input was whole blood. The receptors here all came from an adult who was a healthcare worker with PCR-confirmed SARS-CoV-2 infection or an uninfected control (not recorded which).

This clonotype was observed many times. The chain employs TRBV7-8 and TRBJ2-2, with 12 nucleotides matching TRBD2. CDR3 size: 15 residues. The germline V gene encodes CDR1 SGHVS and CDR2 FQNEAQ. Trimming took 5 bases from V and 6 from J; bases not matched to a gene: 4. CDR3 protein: CASSLTSGRSGELFF. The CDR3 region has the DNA TGTGCCAGCAGCCTTACTAGCGGGAGGTCCGGGGAGCTGTTTTTT.

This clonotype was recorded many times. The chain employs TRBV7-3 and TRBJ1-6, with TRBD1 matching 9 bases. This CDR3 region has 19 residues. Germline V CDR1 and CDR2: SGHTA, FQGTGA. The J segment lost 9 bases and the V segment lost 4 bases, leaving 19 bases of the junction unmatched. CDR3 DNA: TGTGCCAGCAGCTCAGAGTGGTGGGACAGGGAACTATGTAGTTCACCCCTCCACTTT. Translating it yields CASSSEWWDRELCSSPLHF.

In DNA form, the CDR3 reads TGTGCCAGCAGTTACTCGCGTCCTGATCAGCCCCAGCATTTT. It translates to CASSYSRPDQPQHF. The chain has TRBV6-2 or TRBV6-3 and TRBJ1-5; D unclear. The CDR3 loop spans 14 amino acids. Trimming took off 0 bases at V and 5 bases at J, with 8 bases between the two ends. Germline CDR1 MNHEY, CDR2 SVGEGT.

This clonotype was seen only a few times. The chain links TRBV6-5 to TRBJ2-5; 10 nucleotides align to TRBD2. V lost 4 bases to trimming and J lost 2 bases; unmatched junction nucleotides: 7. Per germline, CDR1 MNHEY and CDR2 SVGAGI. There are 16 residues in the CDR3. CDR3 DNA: TGTGCCAGCAGTTCTACTAGCGGGATACCTCAAGAGACCCAGTACTTC. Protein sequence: CASSSTSGIPQETQYF.

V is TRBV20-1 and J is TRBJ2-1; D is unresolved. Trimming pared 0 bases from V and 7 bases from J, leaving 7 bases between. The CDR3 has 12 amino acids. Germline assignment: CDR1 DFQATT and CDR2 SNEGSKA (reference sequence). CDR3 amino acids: CSARDLVNEQFF. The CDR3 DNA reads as TGCAGTGCTAGAGATCTTGTAAATGAGCAGTTCTTC.

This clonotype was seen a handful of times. The CDR3 sequence: CTSSQDPREPYNEQFF. The CDR3 region has the DNA TGCACCAGCAGCCAAGATCCCAGGGAGCCTTACAATGAGCAGTTCTTC. This rearrangement joins TRBV1 to TRBJ2-1; the table calls TRBD1, which could not be checked here. TRBV1 is a pseudogene locus. The CDR3 is 16 amino acids.

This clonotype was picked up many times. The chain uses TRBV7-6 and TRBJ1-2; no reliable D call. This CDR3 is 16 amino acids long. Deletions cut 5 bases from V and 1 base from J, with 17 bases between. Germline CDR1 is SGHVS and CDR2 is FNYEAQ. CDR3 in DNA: TGTGCCAGCAGCGCTCGCTATAGACGGGATAACTATGGCTACACCTTC. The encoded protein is CASSARYRRDNYGYTF.

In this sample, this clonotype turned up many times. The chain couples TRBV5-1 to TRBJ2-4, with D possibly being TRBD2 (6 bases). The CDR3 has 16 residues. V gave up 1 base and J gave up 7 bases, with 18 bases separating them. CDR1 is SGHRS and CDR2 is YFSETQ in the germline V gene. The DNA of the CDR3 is TGCGCCAGCAGCTTGCCACCCAGGAGGGTCGGGAACATTCAGTACTTC. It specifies CASSLPPRRVGNIQYF.

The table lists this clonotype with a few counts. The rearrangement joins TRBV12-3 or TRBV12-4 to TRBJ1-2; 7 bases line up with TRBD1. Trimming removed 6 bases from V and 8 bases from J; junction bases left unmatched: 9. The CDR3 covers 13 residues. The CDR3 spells CASSLSTGEGYTF. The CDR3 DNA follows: TGTGCCAGCAGCTTATCTACAGGGGAAGGCTACACCTTC.

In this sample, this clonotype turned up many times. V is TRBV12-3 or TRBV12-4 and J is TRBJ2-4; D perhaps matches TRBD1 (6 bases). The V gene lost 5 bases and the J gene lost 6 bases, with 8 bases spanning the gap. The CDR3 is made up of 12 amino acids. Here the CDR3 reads CASSQDRNIQYF. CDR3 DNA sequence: TGTGCCAGCAGTCAGGACAGAAACATTCAGTACTTC.

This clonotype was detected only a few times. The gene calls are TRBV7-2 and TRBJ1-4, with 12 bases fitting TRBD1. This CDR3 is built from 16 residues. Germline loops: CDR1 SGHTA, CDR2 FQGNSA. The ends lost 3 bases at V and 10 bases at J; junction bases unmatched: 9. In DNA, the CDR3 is TGTGCCAGCAGCTTGGCAGAAGGGACAGGGGGCGGAAAACTGTTTTTT. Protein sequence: CASSLAEGTGGGKLFF. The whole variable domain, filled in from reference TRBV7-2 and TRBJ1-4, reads GAGVSQSPSNKVTEKGKDVELRCDPISGHTALYWYRQSLGQGLEFLIYFQGNSAPDKSGLPSDRFSAERTGGSVSTLTIQRTQQEDSAVYLCASSLAEGTGGGKLFFGSGTQLSVL.

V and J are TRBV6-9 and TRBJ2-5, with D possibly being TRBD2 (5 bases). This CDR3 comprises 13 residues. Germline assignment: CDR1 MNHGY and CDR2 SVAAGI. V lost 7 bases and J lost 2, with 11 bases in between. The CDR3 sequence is CASTEEEQETQYF. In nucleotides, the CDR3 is TGTGCCAGCACGGAGGAGGAACAAGAGACCCAGTACTTC.

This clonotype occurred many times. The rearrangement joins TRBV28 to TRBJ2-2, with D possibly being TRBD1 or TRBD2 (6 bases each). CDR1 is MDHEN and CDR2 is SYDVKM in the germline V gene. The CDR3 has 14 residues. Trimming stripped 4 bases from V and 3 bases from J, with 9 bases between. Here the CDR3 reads CASSSGADTGELFF. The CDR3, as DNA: TGTGCCAGCAGTTCGGGGGCAGACACCGGGGAGCTGTTTTTT.

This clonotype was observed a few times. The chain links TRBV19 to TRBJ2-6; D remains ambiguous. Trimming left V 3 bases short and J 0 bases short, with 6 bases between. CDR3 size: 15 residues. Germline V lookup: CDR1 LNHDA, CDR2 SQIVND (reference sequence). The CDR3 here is CASSIVHSGANVLTF. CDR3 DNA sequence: TGTGCCAGTAGTATTGTCCACTCTGGGGCCAACGTCCTGACTTTC.

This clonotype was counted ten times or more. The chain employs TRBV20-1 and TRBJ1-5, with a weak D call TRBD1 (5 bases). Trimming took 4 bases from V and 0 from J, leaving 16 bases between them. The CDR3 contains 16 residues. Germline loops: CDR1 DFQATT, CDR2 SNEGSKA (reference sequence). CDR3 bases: TGCAGTGCTATTGGGGCGGGGATATATAGCAATCAGCCCCAGCATTTT. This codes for CSAIGAGIYSNQPQHF.

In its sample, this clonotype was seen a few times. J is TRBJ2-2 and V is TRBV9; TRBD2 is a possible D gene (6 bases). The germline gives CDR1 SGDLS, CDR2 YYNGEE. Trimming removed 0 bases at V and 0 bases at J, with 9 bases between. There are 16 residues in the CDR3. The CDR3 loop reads CASSVDPGANTGELFF. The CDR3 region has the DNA TGTGCCAGCAGCGTAGACCCGGGAGCGAACACCGGGGAGCTGTTTTTT.

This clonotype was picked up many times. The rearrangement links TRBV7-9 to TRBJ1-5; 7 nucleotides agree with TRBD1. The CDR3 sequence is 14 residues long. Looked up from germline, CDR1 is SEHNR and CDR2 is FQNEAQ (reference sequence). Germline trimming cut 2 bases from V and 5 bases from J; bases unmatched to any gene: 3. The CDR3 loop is CASSLLGQHQPQHF. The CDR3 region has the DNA TGTGCCAGCAGCTTATTGGGACAGCATCAGCCCCAGCATTTT.

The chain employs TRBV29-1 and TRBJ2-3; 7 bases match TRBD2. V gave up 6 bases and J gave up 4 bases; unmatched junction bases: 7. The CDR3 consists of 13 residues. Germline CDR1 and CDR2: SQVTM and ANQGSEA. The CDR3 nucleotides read TGCAGCGTGCCCCATCGGGGGGCAGATACGCAGTATTTT. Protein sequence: CSVPHRGADTQYF.

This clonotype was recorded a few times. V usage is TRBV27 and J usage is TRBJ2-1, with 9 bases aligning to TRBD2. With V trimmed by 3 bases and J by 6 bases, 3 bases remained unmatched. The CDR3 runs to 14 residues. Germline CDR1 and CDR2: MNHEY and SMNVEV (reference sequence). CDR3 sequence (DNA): TGTGCCAGCAGTTTCGGACTAGCGAGCAATGAGCAGTTCTTC. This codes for CASSFGLASNEQFF.

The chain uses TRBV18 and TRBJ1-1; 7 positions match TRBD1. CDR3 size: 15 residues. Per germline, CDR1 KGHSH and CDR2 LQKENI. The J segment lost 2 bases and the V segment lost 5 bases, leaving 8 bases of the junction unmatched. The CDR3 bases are TGTGCCAGCTCATCACGGGAGGGGGCTAACACTGAAGCTTTCTTT. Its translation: CASSSREGANTEAFF.

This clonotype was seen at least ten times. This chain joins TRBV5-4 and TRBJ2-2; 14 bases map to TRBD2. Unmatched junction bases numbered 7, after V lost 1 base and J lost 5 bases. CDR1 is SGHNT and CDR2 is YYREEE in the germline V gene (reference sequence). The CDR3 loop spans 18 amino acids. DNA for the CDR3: TGTGCCAGCAGCTTGCTGACTAGCGGGAGGGATAGTACCGGGGAGCTGTTTTTT. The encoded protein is CASSLLTSGRDSTGELFF.